The entry that follows covers one TCR beta chain sequence. This entry is derived from a study of cytomegalovirus exposure and HLA in healthy donors. Study overall: A preliminary data release comprised approximately 85 million unique TCRs obtained from HLA-typed donors.

The PCR used 60 Vbeta and 13 Jbeta primers. Sequencing was performed with immunoSEQ multiplex PCR; in TCRdb, only in-frame clones are kept and a portion is missing. Found here are some 200,000 clones, roughly 82% of them singletons; the top ten hold over 2.5%. V gave up 3 bases and J gave up 2 bases; unmatched junction bases: 2. Germline CDR1 and CDR2: LNHNV and YYDKDF (reference sequence). The CDR3 covers 14 residues. This chain joins TRBV15 and TRBJ2-7; 9 bases are a match to TRBD1. The sequenced sample consisted of PBMCs. The sequence was collected from a woman between 50 and 59 years old in good health and CMV-seropositive. DNA for the CDR3: TGTGCCACCAGCAGTAACAGGGGGCCCTACGAGCAGTACTTC. Amino acids: CATSSNRGPYEQYF.